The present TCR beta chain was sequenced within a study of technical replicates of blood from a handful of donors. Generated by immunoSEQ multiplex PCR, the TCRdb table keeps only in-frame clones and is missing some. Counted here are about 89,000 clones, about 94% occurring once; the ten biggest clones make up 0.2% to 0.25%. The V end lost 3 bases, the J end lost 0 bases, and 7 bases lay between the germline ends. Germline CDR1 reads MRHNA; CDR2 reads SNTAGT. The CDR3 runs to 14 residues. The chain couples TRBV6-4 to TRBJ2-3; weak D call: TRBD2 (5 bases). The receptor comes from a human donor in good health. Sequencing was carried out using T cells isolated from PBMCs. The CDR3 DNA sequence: TGTGCCAGCAGTGAACTAGAGAGCACAGATACGCAGTATTTT. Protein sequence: CASSELESTDTQYF.